This entry concerns a single T cell receptor beta chain. Its antigen is undetermined. Germline assignment: CDR1 SGHAT and CDR2 FQDESV (reference sequence). The V and J ends lost 4 bases and 1 base respectively, with 18 bases between them. The CDR3 has 17 amino acids. Primers for the PCR totalled 60 Vbeta and 13 Jbeta. Profiled with immunoSEQ multiplex PCR; TCRdb holds only in-frame clones, not every one. There are approximately 150,000 clones in the sample; 75% to 90% occur only once, and approximately 4.5% lies in the top ten. The record originates from a study of cytomegalovirus exposure and HLA in healthy donors. Study context: HLA-typed donors were the source of 86 million or so unique TCRs held in an early data release. Findings and caveats of the study: Researchers reportedly found TCR beta sequences accurately predicted most subjects' HLA-A and HLA-B alleles. Sequencing depth across donors, presence/absence analyses assumed, was roughly uniform.

The source material was PBMCs. The V gene is TRBV11-1, the J gene TRBJ2-3; TRBD2 might be the D (5 bases). The TCR was taken from a man aged 25-45 years in good health and CMV-seronegative. The DNA for the CDR3 is TGTGCCAGCAGCTCTGGGTCGGGGATCTCTCGCACAGATACGCAGTATTTT. Its protein product is CASSSGSGISRTDTQYF.